The 21 T cell receptor beta chains reported below all come from one sample, sequenced in a study of T-cell reconstitution after alpha-beta-depleted transplantation in children. Unique molecular identifiers were incorporated into the prepared TCRbeta library. MiXCR, run by TCRdb on the PCR reads, gives a single entry per CDR3 protein. This table has 45,000 or so distinct CDR3 sequences, under 60% appearing once. Specimen: peripheral blood, collected before TCRalphabeta/CD19-depleted stem cell transplant. The receptors were sampled from a boy under two years old with SCID, due to receive a stem cell transplant.

This clonotype was detected a few times. The chain uses TRBV7-9 and TRBJ1-2; no clear D. CDR1 is SEHNR, CDR2 FQNEAQ, per germline (reference sequence). V lost 5 bases and J 6 bases, leaving 10 bases between the germline ends. The CDR3 length is 12 residues. This CDR3 is CASSPRADGYTF. In DNA, the CDR3 is TGTGCCAGCAGCCCTCGAGCGGATGGCTACACCTTC.

This chain joins TRBV7-9 and TRBJ2-1; 13 nucleotides match TRBD2. Germline V CDR1 and CDR2: SEHNR, FQNEAQ (reference sequence). The CDR3 is 13 amino acids. Trimming at V came to 8 bases and at J to 7 bases, leaving 2 bases not matched to a gene. The CDR3 coding sequence is TGTGCCAGCCAACTAGCGGGGGGGAATGAGCAGTTCTTC. Residues: CASQLAGGNEQFF.

This clonotype was observed a handful of times. In nucleotides, the CDR3 is TGCGCCAGCAGCCAAGGGCGACAGGGTCATGAAAAACTGTTTTTT. Translation gives CASSQGRQGHEKLFF. V and J are TRBV4-3 and TRBJ1-4; TRBD1 matches at 7 bases. The CDR3 length is 15 residues. Germline CDR1 reads LGHNA; CDR2 reads YSLEER. Germline trimming cut 1 base from V and 6 bases from J; bases unmatched to any gene: 5.

This clonotype has more than one count but fewer than ten. A junction end diverges from the germline sequence, so it may reflect a read error. The rearrangement joins TRBV7-7 to TRBJ2-5, with D uncertain. Germline CDR1 and CDR2: SSHAT and FNYEAQ (reference sequence). The CDR3 has 14 residues. CDR3 in amino acids: CASSPTAASGTQYF. As DNA, the CDR3 is TGTGCTAGCAGTCCGACTGCTGCCTCCGGGACCCAGTACTTC.

The chain links TRBV4-2 to TRBJ2-7, with D perhaps matching TRBD1 or TRBD2 (5 bases each). The germline gives CDR1 LGHNA, CDR2 YNFKEQ. The CDR3 consists of 20 residues. V was clipped by 5 bases and J by 2 bases, with 31 bases between them. The CDR3 nucleotides read TGTGCCAGCAGCAGTGGACCGTGCCAGCAGAATGGGGGTTTTCCCTACGAGCAGTACTTC. Translated, it gives CASSSGPCQQNGGFPYEQYF.

In this sample, this clonotype turned up a few times. The chain is built from TRBV5-1 and TRBJ2-7; unclear D gene. Trimming took off 5 bases at V and 2 bases at J, with 11 bases between the two ends. This CDR3 is built from 13 residues. Germline assignment: CDR1 SGHRS and CDR2 YFSETQ. The CDR3 nucleotides read TGCGCCAGCAGGGTGGGCCTCACCTACGAGCAGTACTTC. The encoded protein is CASRVGLTYEQYF.

This chain links TRBV18 with TRBJ2-4; 7 bases fit TRBD1. The CDR3 loop spans 14 amino acids. Germline trimming cut 4 bases from V and 8 bases from J; bases unmatched to any gene: 8. Germline CDR1 reads KGHSH; CDR2 reads LQKENI. CDR3 coding DNA: TGTGCCAGCTCACAAAACAGGGGTCAAGACATTCAGTACTTC. Translating gives CASSQNRGQDIQYF.

This clonotype occurred many times. The V gene is TRBV5-1, the J gene TRBJ1-6; D call uncertain. Trimming took 5 bases from V and 8 from J, leaving 20 bases between them. Germline CDR1 reads SGHRS; CDR2 reads YFSETQ. The CDR3 length is 16 residues. The CDR3 sequence is CASSWNGPTWDSPLHF. DNA for the CDR3: TGCGCCAGCAGTTGGAACGGGCCCACCTGGGATTCACCCCTCCACTTT.

This clonotype was seen a few times. This rearrangement joins TRBV7-2 to TRBJ2-2; D possibly corresponds to TRBD1 (5 bases). V shed 2 bases and J shed 7 bases, with 11 bases lying between them. Germline V gene sequence: CDR1 SGHTA, CDR2 FQGNSA. The CDR3 extends over 14 amino acids. The CDR3 loop reads CASSLSGAGGELFF. CDR3 in DNA: TGTGCCAGCAGCTTATCTGGGGCTGGCGGGGAGCTGTTTTTT.

This sequence joins TRBV13 and TRBJ2-1; D is perhaps TRBD2 (5 bases). The CDR3 is 16 amino acids. V was shortened by 5 bases and J by 0 bases, with 14 bases between the two germline ends. Germline CDR1 is PRHDT and CDR2 is FYEKMQ (reference sequence). The CDR3 is CASSTYGVSSYNEQFF. CDR3 bases: TGTGCCAGCAGCACATACGGGGTGAGCTCCTACAATGAGCAGTTCTTC.

The V and J genes are TRBV5-6 and TRBJ2-1, with 14 bases identical to TRBD2. Per the germline V gene, CDR1 is SGHDT and CDR2 is YYEEEE. This CDR3 comprises 18 residues. With V trimmed by 4 bases and J by 1 base, 7 bases remained unmatched. CDR3 coding DNA: TGTGCCAGCAGCGAAAGACTAGCGGGGGGGCCATCCTACAATGAGCAGTTCTTC. Residues: CASSERLAGGPSYNEQFF.

This clonotype came up a few times. This chain connects TRBV7-3 to TRBJ2-2; D might be TRBD2 (5 bases). Germline V gene data show CDR1 as SGHTA and CDR2 as FQGTGA. V shed 6 bases and J shed 1 base, with 12 bases lying between them. This CDR3 has 15 residues. The CDR3 region is CASRGERLNTGELFF. The CDR3 DNA sequence: TGTGCCAGCAGGGGAGAGAGGTTGAACACCGGGGAGCTGTTTTTT.

This clonotype has just one count. The chain uses TRBV5-6 and TRBJ2-7, with 7 nucleotides matching TRBD1. The V gene's germline CDR1 is SGHDT and CDR2 YYEEEE. The CDR3 length is 13 residues. After removal of 4 bases from V and 3 bases from J, the junction contained 4 bases not matched to a gene. DNA for the CDR3: TGTGCCAGCAGCGCGGACAGGCTCTACGAGCAGTACTTC. Amino acid sequence: CASSADRLYEQYF.

This chain joins TRBV20-1 and TRBJ2-4; TRBD1 aligns across 7 bases. Germline CDR1 is DFQATT and CDR2 is SNEGSKA (reference sequence). The CDR3 sequence is 12 residues long. This CDR3 reads CVNRGAKNIQYF. In DNA form, the CDR3 reads TGCGTGAACAGGGGCGCCAAAAACATTCAGTACTTC.

This sequence joins TRBV10-1 and TRBJ2-5; D is undetermined. This CDR3 has 15 amino acids. Trimming removed 2 bases at V and 0 bases at J, with 10 bases between. The germline V gene has CDR1 WNHNN and CDR2 SYGVQD (reference sequence). CDR3 residues: CASSEAGANQETQYF. The DNA for the CDR3 is TGCGCCAGCAGTGAGGCCGGAGCAAACCAAGAGACCCAGTACTTC.

The V call is TRBV28, the J call TRBJ1-2; TRBD1 aligns across 8 bases. The junction had 9 bases not matched to a gene; V was cut back by 6 bases and J by 6 bases. Per germline, CDR1 MDHEN and CDR2 SYDVKM. This CDR3 is 14 amino acids long. The CDR3 protein is CASSPRGRVDGYTF. The CDR3 coding sequence is TGTGCCAGCAGCCCCAGGGGGCGTGTGGATGGCTACACCTTC.

The chain links TRBV6-5 to TRBJ1-1; 7 bases fit TRBD1. The CDR3 consists of 15 residues. V trimming: 2 bases; J trimming: 8 bases; junction bases outside the gene matches: 11. Germline loops: CDR1 MNHEY, CDR2 SVGAGI. The DNA of the CDR3 is TGTGCCAGCAGTTACACCAGTACAGGGGCCACCGAAGCTTTCTTT. This codes for CASSYTSTGATEAFF.

This clonotype has a handful of counts. The chain couples TRBV6-1 to TRBJ2-1; TRBD2 matches 9 bases. The CDR3 length is 15 residues. The ends lost 3 bases at V and 4 bases at J; junction bases unmatched: 4. Germline V gene sequence: CDR1 MNHNS, CDR2 SASEGT. The CDR3 is CASSDAGGSYNEQFF. CDR3 sequence (DNA): TGTGCCAGCAGTGATGCGGGGGGGAGTTACAATGAGCAGTTCTTC.

This clonotype was recorded a few times. The chain carries TRBV28 and TRBJ1-1, with unresolved D. Trimming took 6 bases from V and 5 from J, leaving 10 bases between them. Germline lookup yields CDR1 MDHEN and CDR2 SYDVKM. The CDR3 is made up of 12 amino acids. CDR3 amino acids: CASRIVGTEAFF. The CDR3 DNA is TGTGCCAGCAGGATAGTAGGGACTGAAGCTTTCTTT.

The CDR3 sequence is CASRTTGGPDLGSQYF. The CDR3 DNA follows: TGTGCCAGCAGGACGACAGGGGGCCCCGATTTGGGGTCCCAGTACTTC. The gene calls are TRBV5-6 and TRBJ2-5; 10 bases agree with TRBD1. Germline CDR1 is SGHDT and CDR2 is YYEEEE. The ends lost 5 bases at V and 9 bases at J; junction bases unmatched: 16. This CDR3 spans 16 amino acids.

The CDR3 is CSASPAPGYTF. CDR3 nucleotide sequence: TGCAGTGCCTCCCCGGCCCCTGGCTACACCTTC. The genes are TRBV20-1 and TRBJ1-2; D gene unclear. Per germline, CDR1 DFQATT and CDR2 SNEGSKA (reference sequence). This CDR3 is 11 amino acids long. V was shortened by 6 bases and J by 7 bases, with 12 bases between the two germline ends.